The next 30 T cell receptor beta chains were all read from a single sample in a study of T cells after yellow fever vaccination. TCRdb re-called the 5' RACE reads with MiXCR, one entry per CDR3 protein. The data contain some 300,000 distinct CDR3 sequences, 8.5% to 10% of them singletons. The sample here was CD4+ T cells sorted from PBMCs, taken 5 days after the yellow fever booster vaccination. These receptors were taken from a man between 18 and 35 years old who received the YFV17D yellow fever vaccine.

The chain carries TRBV28 and TRBJ2-3, with 7 positions matching TRBD1. The V and J ends lost 5 bases and 2 bases, in that order; junction bases with no gene match: 19. The CDR3 has 19 residues. The germline gives CDR1 MDHEN, CDR2 SYDVKM. CDR3 nucleotide sequence: TGTGCCAGCAGTCCCTACCGGCGGACAGGTACCAAACCCACAGATACGCAGTATTTT. It yields the protein CASSPYRRTGTKPTDTQYF.

There are a few counts of this clonotype. The rearrangement joins TRBV3-1 to TRBJ2-5; 13 bases align to TRBD2. The CDR3 has 16 amino acids. Germline CDR1 and CDR2: LGHDT and YNNKEL (reference sequence). The V segment lost 4 bases and the J segment 5 bases; nucleotides outside the gene matches: 7. The CDR3 region is CASSRPGLAGFETQYF. The CDR3 bases are TGTGCCAGCAGCCGCCCGGGACTAGCGGGGTTTGAGACCCAGTACTTC.

The DNA for the CDR3 is TGCGCCAGCAGCTCAACGGGACAATTTGGTACTGAAGCTTTCTTT. Its protein is CASSSTGQFGTEAFF. The chain combines TRBV5-1 with TRBJ1-1, with a weak D call TRBD1 (6 bases). Germline CDR1 reads SGHRS; CDR2 reads YFSETQ. The CDR3 contains 15 residues. With 3 bases removed from V and 5 bases from J, the gap between germline ends came to 17 bases. The full variable domain, completed using reference TRBV5-1 and TRBJ1-1, is KAGVTQTPRYLIKTRGQQVTLSCSPISGHRSVSWYQQTPGQGLQFLFEYFSETQRNKGNFPGRFSGRQFSNSRSEMNVSTLELGDSALYLCASSSTGQFGTEAFFGQGTRLTVV.

Note on this clonotype: With a much larger clone just one base away, this may be a read error. The rearrangement joins TRBV7-3 to TRBJ2-3; D unresolved. The germline gives CDR1 SGHTA, CDR2 FQGTGA. The CDR3 totals 18 residues. V lost 2 bases and J lost 4, with 22 bases in between. CDR3 region: CASSLLGRVLAIADTQYF. CDR3 nucleotides: TGTGCCAGCAGCTTATTGGGTAGGGTGTTGGCGATCGCAGATACGCAGTATTTT.

In DNA, the CDR3 is TGTGCCAGCAGTTTGGAGGGGGCGCCTCACGAGCAGTACGTC. As protein: CASSLEGAPHEQYV. The V and J genes are TRBV28 and TRBJ2-7; the D gene is possibly TRBD1 (7 bases). V was pared by 3 bases and J by 5 bases, with 14 bases between. The CDR3 spans 14 residues. From germline, CDR1 is MDHEN and CDR2 SYDVKM.

This clonotype has a handful of counts. The chain recombines TRBV7-3 with TRBJ1-1; D unresolved. The CDR3 runs 14 residues. V was clipped by 0 bases and J by 1 base, with 6 bases between them. The germline V gene has CDR1 SGHTA and CDR2 FQGTGA. The CDR3 nucleotides are TGTGCCAGCAGCTTAACTGGCTGGAACACTGAAGCTTTCTTT. Translating gives CASSLTGWNTEAFF.

This clonotype was seen repeatedly, ten times or more. In DNA form, the CDR3 reads TGTGCCAGCACCTGGGACAACAATGAGCAGTTCTTC. Protein product: CASTWDNNEQFF. The chain couples TRBV7-9 to TRBJ2-1; D possibly corresponds to TRBD1 (6 bases). V shed 7 bases and J shed 5 bases, with 9 bases lying between them. CDR1 and CDR2 (germline): SEHNR, FQNEAQ (reference sequence). The CDR3 is made up of 12 amino acids.

This clonotype was counted only a few times. The rearrangement links TRBV3-1 to TRBJ1-5, with no clear D. The V end lost 1 base, the J end lost 7 bases, and 8 bases lay between the germline ends. CDR1 LGHDT and CDR2 YNNKEL come from the germline V gene (reference sequence). This CDR3 region has 13 residues. In nucleotides, the CDR3 is TGTGCCAGCAGCCAAGCTCCGGGGCAGCCCCAGCATTTT. This encodes CASSQAPGQPQHF.

The chain carries TRBV20-1 and TRBJ2-2, with 7 nucleotides matching TRBD1. The junction had 1 base not matched to a gene; V was cut back by 2 bases and J by 4 bases. CDR1 and CDR2 from the germline V gene are DFQATT and SNEGSKA (reference sequence). This CDR3 is built from 13 residues. In DNA, the CDR3 is TGCAGTGCTAGACAGGGGGTCACCGGGGAGCTGTTTTTT. It specifies CSARQGVTGELFF.

In its sample, this clonotype was seen many times. The chain is built from TRBV5-1 and TRBJ2-3; TRBD2 aligns across 7 bases. V was clipped by 4 bases and J by 6 bases; unmatched bases: 14. Germline V lookup: CDR1 SGHRS, CDR2 YFSETQ. The CDR3 contains 16 residues. CDR3 coding DNA: TGCGCCAGCAGCCTCCAGGGAGCGGGGCCGGTGGATACGCAGTATTTT. It codes for CASSLQGAGPVDTQYF. The variable domain in full, with the rest retrieved from reference TRBV5-1 and TRBJ2-3, is KAGVTQTPRYLIKTRGQQVTLSCSPISGHRSVSWYQQTPGQGLQFLFEYFSETQRNKGNFPGRFSGRQFSNSRSEMNVSTLELGDSALYLCASSLQGAGPVDTQYFGPGTRLTVL.

This clonotype was counted a few times. This chain connects TRBV5-4 to TRBJ1-6, with D tentatively TRBD1 (5 bases). V dropped 4 bases and J dropped 5 bases, with 10 bases sitting between them. Germline values: CDR1 SGHNT, CDR2 YYREEE (reference sequence). The CDR3 runs to 14 residues. The CDR3 is CASSHLGDNSPLHF. In DNA, the CDR3 is TGTGCCAGCAGCCACCTGGGGGATAATTCACCCCTCCACTTT.

This clonotype showed up many times. The chain combines TRBV5-1 with TRBJ1-2, with D hard to call. The germline gives CDR1 SGHRS, CDR2 YFSETQ. The CDR3 length is 14 residues. V was cut by 9 bases and J by 0 bases, with 15 bases left in between. CDR3 amino acids: CATRSPTTNYGYTF. CDR3 nucleotides: TGCGCCACCCGGTCACCTACCACTAACTATGGCTACACCTTC.

There are a few counts of this clonotype. This sequence joins TRBV7-2 and TRBJ1-1; 7 bases agree with TRBD1. Unmatched junction bases numbered 10, after V lost 5 bases and J lost 1 base. This CDR3 has 16 residues. Germline CDR1 SGHTA, CDR2 FQGNSA. The CDR3 protein is CASSRRATGTNTEAFF. DNA of the CDR3: TGTGCCAGCAGCCGCAGGGCGACAGGGACGAACACTGAAGCTTTCTTT.

This clonotype was observed a few times. V and J are TRBV11-2 and TRBJ2-5; 7 nucleotides match TRBD2. CDR3 length: 15 residues. Germline CDR1 SGHAT, CDR2 FQNNGV. The ends lost 5 bases at V and 3 bases at J; junction bases unmatched: 9. In DNA form, the CDR3 reads TGTGCCAGCAGCCCACGAGCTAGCGGTGAAGAGACCCAGTACTTC. Its translation is CASSPRASGEETQYF.

The chain is built from TRBV5-1 and TRBJ2-1; D is unclear. The CDR3 contains 13 residues. V gave up 4 bases and J gave up 6 bases, with 11 bases separating them. In germline, CDR1 is SGHRS, CDR2 YFSETQ. CDR3 residues: CASSEGSGNEQFF. The CDR3 coding sequence is TGCGCCAGCAGCGAAGGGTCGGGCAATGAGCAGTTCTTC.

The rearrangement uses TRBV30 and TRBJ2-5, with 7 bases aligning to TRBD1. The CDR3 has 14 amino acids. Trimming took 2 bases from V and 12 from J; bases not matched to a gene: 15. Germline V gene data show CDR1 as GTSNPN and CDR2 as SVGIG (reference sequence). The CDR3 DNA sequence: TGTGCCTGGAGTCACCCGACAGGGCAAGAGATAGAGTACTTC. Its translation: CAWSHPTGQEIEYF.

This clonotype was picked up many times. The chain combines TRBV7-2 with TRBJ1-2, with D possibly matching TRBD1 (5 bases). The CDR3 is 13 amino acids. Trimming removed 3 bases from V and 4 bases from J, with 9 bases in between. CDR1 SGHTA and CDR2 FQGNSA come from the germline V gene. The CDR3 bases are TGTGCCAGCAGCTTGGGCGGGGGCTATGGCTACACCTTC. Amino acid sequence: CASSLGGGYGYTF.

The V gene is TRBV2, the J gene TRBJ2-5; TRBD1 matches 7 bases. This CDR3 is built from 14 residues. Germline trimming cut 8 bases from V and 1 base from J; bases unmatched to any gene: 7. In germline, CDR1 is SNHLY, CDR2 FYNNEI. The CDR3 spells CASHRTGFQETQYF. Written as DNA, the CDR3 is TGTGCCAGCCATCGGACAGGCTTCCAAGAGACCCAGTACTTC.

The V call is TRBV24-1, the J call TRBJ1-1; D is ambiguous. Germline CDR1 and CDR2: KGHDR and SFDVKD. This CDR3 region has 12 residues. Trimming took 4 bases from V and 5 from J, leaving 7 bases between them. The CDR3 DNA reads as TGTGCCACCAGTGACCCGGGGACTGAAGCTTTCTTT. It codes for CATSDPGTEAFF.

The chain employs TRBV5-4 and TRBJ2-5, with 8 bases that match TRBD1. This CDR3 spans 15 amino acids. The V segment lost 4 bases and the J segment 3 bases; nucleotides outside the gene matches: 8. Germline loops: CDR1 SGHNT, CDR2 YYREEE (reference sequence). This CDR3 is CASSRQGTREETQYF. CDR3 in DNA: TGTGCCAGCAGCAGACAGGGGACCCGGGAAGAGACCCAGTACTTC. Drawing the rest from reference TRBV5-4 and TRBJ2-5, the complete variable domain is ETGVTQSPTHLIKTRGQQVTLRCSSQSGHNTVSWYQQALGQGPQFIFQYYREEENGRGNFPPRFSGLQFPNYSSELNVNALELDDSALYLCASSRQGTREETQYFGPGTRLLVL.

This clonotype was found a few times. This rearrangement joins TRBV18 to TRBJ1-5, with D possibly being TRBD1 (5 bases). CDR1 and CDR2 from the germline V gene are KGHSH and LQKENI. The CDR3 consists of 13 residues. Between the trimmed V and J ends, which lost 3 bases and 7 bases, there was a span of 10 bases. The CDR3 reads CASSPGLDQPQHF. In nucleotides, the CDR3 is TGTGCCAGCTCACCGGGGCTCGACCAGCCCCAGCATTTT.

The table lists this clonotype with many counts. The chain links TRBV10-3 to TRBJ2-5; tentative D call: TRBD1 (6 bases). The length of the CDR3 is 14 residues. Looked up from germline, CDR1 is ENHRY and CDR2 is SYGVKD. V was trimmed by 1 base and J by 2 bases, leaving 8 bases between them. The CDR3 is CAISEYGQQETQYF. The CDR3 DNA sequence: TGTGCCATCAGTGAGTACGGACAGCAAGAGACCCAGTACTTC.

There are a few counts of this clonotype. In DNA, the CDR3 is TGTGCCAGCAGCGGTGATGGGGGCGCCTTCACAGATACGCAGTATTTT. It yields the protein CASSGDGGAFTDTQYF. The chain carries TRBV9 and TRBJ2-3, with TRBD1 as a possible D gene (6 bases). Deletions cut 3 bases from V and 2 bases from J, with 16 bases between. Germline V gene sequence: CDR1 SGDLS, CDR2 YYNGEE. The CDR3 runs to 16 residues.

This clonotype was counted a few times. The rearrangement links TRBV18 to TRBJ2-5; TRBD1 might be the D (6 bases). V shed 3 bases and J shed 5 bases, with 10 bases lying between them. CDR3 length: 13 amino acids. Per germline, CDR1 KGHSH and CDR2 LQKENI. CDR3 amino acids: CASSPTGLETQYF. CDR3 DNA sequence: TGTGCCAGCTCACCTACAGGGTTGGAGACCCAGTACTTC.

This clonotype has more than one count but fewer than ten. The V call is TRBV12-5, the J call TRBJ2-3, with 9 positions matching TRBD1. V dropped 3 bases and J dropped 4; count of bases not matched to a gene: 2. The CDR3 covers 14 residues. CDR1 is LGHNT and CDR2 is FRNRAP in the germline V gene. The CDR3 DNA follows: TGTGCTAGTGGTTTTGACAGGGGGGCAGATACGCAGTATTTT. Translating gives CASGFDRGADTQYF.

This clonotype was seen repeatedly, ten times or more. The chain recombines TRBV15 with TRBJ2-3, with D tentatively TRBD2 (5 bases). The CDR3 is 14 amino acids. The V end was cut by 5 bases, the J end by 2 bases, with 11 bases between. Germline V gene lookup returns CDR1 LNHNV and CDR2 YYDKDF (reference sequence). The DNA of the CDR3 is TGTGCCACCAGCCCGGGATCCCCCACAGATACGCAGTATTTT. Translation gives CATSPGSPTDTQYF. Variable domain in full (rest from reference TRBV15 and TRBJ2-3): DAMVIQNPRYQVTQFGKPVTLSCSQTLNHNVMYWYQQKSSQAPKLLFHYYDKDFNNEADTPDNFQSRRPNTSFCFLDIRSPGLGDTAMYLCATSPGSPTDTQYFGPGTRLTVL.

The chain couples TRBV6-1 to TRBJ1-5; unclear D gene. The CDR3 consists of 14 residues. The V gene lost 9 bases and the J gene lost 7 bases, with 19 bases spanning the gap. Germline V gene sequence: CDR1 MNHNS, CDR2 SASEGT. In DNA, the CDR3 is TGTGCCAGTCTCGGGCAGAGGGCAGCCCAGCCCCAGCATTTT. Its protein is CASLGQRAAQPQHF.

In its sample, this clonotype was seen many times. The J gene is TRBJ1-2, the V gene TRBV29-1; possible D gene TRBD1, 6 bases. Germline CDR1 is SQVTM and CDR2 is ANQGSEA. V gave up 3 bases and J gave up 4 bases, with 18 bases separating them. This CDR3 region has 15 residues. The CDR3 protein is CSVDGGREGGYGYTF. CDR3 nucleotide sequence: TGCAGCGTTGACGGGGGCAGGGAGGGTGGCTATGGCTACACCTTC.

At least ten counts were recorded for this clonotype. The J gene is TRBJ1-2, the V gene TRBV18, with unresolved D. The CDR3 spans 14 residues. The V end lost 2 bases, the J end lost 4 bases, and 11 bases lay between the germline ends. Germline V CDR1 and CDR2: KGHSH, LQKENI. CDR3 amino acids: CASSPGQATYGYTF. The CDR3 bases are TGTGCCAGCTCACCAGGGCAGGCAACCTATGGCTACACCTTC.

This clonotype was recorded a few times. The chain links TRBV14 to TRBJ2-1; D is ambiguous. The CDR3 spans 14 residues. Germline lookup yields CDR1 SGHDN and CDR2 FVKESK. V was clipped by 1 base and J by 6 bases, with 10 bases between them. CDR3 coding DNA: TGTGCCAGCAGCCAAGTATCCGGTCCCAATGAGCAGTTCTTC. It codes for CASSQVSGPNEQFF.